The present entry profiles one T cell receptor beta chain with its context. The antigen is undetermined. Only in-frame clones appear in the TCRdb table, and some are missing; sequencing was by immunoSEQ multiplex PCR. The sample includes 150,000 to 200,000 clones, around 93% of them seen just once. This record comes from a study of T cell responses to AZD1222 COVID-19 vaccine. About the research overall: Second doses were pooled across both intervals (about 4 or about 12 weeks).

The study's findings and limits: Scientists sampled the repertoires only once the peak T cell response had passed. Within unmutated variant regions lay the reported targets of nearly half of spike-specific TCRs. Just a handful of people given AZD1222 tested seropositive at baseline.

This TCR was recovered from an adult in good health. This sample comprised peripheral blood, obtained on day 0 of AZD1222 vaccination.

The CDR3 nucleotides are TGCAGCGTGAGACAGGGCACAGGGGGCGAGCAGTACTTC. Its translation: CSVRQGTGGEQYF. The rearrangement uses TRBV29-1 and TRBJ2-7, with TRBD1 matching over 8 bases. The CDR3 loop spans 13 amino acids. The germline V gene has CDR1 SQVTM and CDR2 ANQGSEA. V shed 6 bases and J 6 bases; nucleotides not matched to a gene: 10.